The present T cell receptor beta chain was sequenced within a study of T-cell reconstitution after alpha-beta-depleted transplantation in children. The CDR3 sequence is 13 residues long. V was clipped by 6 bases and J by 4 bases; unmatched bases: 5. It was with unique molecular identifiers that the TCRbeta library was prepared. TCRdb reanalysed the PCR reads using MiXCR and keeps one entry per CDR3 protein. The sample has 200,000 to 250,000 distinct CDR3 sequences, roughly 8.1% seen once; the top ten hold less than 40%. Sequenced material: PBMCs, mostly from graft donor cells, taken 360 days after TCRalphabeta/CD19-depleted stem cell transplant. The V call is TRBV12-3 or TRBV12-4, the J call TRBJ2-5, with TRBD1 matching over 7 bases. This receptor was identified in a male patient under 10 years old who had a stem cell transplant for acute myeloid leukemia, so the T cells may come from the graft donor. The CDR3 DNA follows: TGTGCCAGCAGAAGGGGGCCGTCAGAGACCCAGTACTTC. Amino acid sequence: CASRRGPSETQYF.